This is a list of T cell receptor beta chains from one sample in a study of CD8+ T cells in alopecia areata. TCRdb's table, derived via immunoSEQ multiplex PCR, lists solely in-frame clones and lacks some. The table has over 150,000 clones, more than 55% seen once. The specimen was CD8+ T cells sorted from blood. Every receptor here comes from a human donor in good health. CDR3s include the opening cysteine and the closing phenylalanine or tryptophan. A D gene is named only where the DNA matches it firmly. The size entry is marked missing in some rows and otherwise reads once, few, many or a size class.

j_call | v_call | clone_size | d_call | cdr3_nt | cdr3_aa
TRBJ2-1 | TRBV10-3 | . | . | TGTGCCATCAGTGAGTTCAAAACTAATGAGCAGTTCTTC | CAISEFKTNEQFF
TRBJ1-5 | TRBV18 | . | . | TGTGCCAGCTCACCAGGAGGGGTGGGGCAGCCCCAGCATTTT | CASSPGGVGQPQHF
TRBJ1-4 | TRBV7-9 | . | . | TGTGCCAGCCGGCTGGGGGGAGAAAAACTGTTTTTT | CASRLGGEKLFF
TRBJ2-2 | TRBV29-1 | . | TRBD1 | TGCAGCGTTGAAGGGGGCAGGGGGCCCTACACCGGGGAGCTGTTTTTT | CSVEGGRGPYTGELFF
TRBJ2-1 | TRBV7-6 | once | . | TGTGCCAGCAGCTCCTTAAGCACGTCCAGTGAGCAGTTCTTC | CASSSLSTSSEQFF
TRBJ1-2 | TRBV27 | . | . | TGTGCCAGCAGTTCTGCGGGGTTCGGCTATGGCTACACCTTC | CASSSAGFGYGYTF
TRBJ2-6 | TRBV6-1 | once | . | TGTGCCAGCAGTGAAGATGGCCTCTCTGGGGCCAACGTCCTGACTTTC | CASSEDGLSGANVLTF
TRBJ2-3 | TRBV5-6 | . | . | TGTGCCAGCAGCTCCGCGATGGATACGCAGTATTTT | CASSSAMDTQYF
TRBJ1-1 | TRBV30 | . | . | TGTGCCTGGAGTCCAAACACTGGAGCTTTCTTT | CAWSPNTGAFF
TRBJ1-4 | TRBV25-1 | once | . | TGTGCCAGCAGTGAATTCTCACAGTCGGATGAAAAACTGTTTTTT | CASSEFSQSDEKLFF
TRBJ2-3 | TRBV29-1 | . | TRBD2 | TGCAGCGTTGAAGGGCCTTTATCCGGGAGGCAGCCTCCAGATACGCAGTATTTT | CSVEGPLSGRQPPDTQYF
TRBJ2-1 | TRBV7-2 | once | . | TGTGCCAGCAGCTTAGGGACTAACCTCAATGAGCAGTTCTTC | CASSLGTNLNEQFF
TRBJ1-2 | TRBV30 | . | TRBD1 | TGTGCCTGTCGCGGGACAGGGGCAGGCTACACCTTC | CACRGTGAGYTF
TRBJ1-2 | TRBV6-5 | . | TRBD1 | TGTGCCAGCAGTTACGACGCAGGGGGCGGCTATGGCTACACCTTC | CASSYDAGGGYGYTF
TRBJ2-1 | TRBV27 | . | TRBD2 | TGTGCCAGCAGTTTCCGACTAGCGGGGGGGGTAAATGAGCAGTTCTTC | CASSFRLAGGVNEQFF
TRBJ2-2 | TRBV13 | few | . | TGTGCCAGCAGCTTACAGGAAAGCGGGGAGCTGTTTTTT | CASSLQESGELFF
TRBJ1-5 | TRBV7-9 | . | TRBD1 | TGTGCCAGCAGCTTTCTTCCGGGACAGGGGGACGCGTTCAATCAGCCCCAGCATTTT | CASSFLPGQGDAFNQPQHF
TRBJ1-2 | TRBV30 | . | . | TGTGCCTGGAGGCTAATCGACAGAAACTTCGGTGGCTACACCTTC | CAWRLIDRNFGGYTF